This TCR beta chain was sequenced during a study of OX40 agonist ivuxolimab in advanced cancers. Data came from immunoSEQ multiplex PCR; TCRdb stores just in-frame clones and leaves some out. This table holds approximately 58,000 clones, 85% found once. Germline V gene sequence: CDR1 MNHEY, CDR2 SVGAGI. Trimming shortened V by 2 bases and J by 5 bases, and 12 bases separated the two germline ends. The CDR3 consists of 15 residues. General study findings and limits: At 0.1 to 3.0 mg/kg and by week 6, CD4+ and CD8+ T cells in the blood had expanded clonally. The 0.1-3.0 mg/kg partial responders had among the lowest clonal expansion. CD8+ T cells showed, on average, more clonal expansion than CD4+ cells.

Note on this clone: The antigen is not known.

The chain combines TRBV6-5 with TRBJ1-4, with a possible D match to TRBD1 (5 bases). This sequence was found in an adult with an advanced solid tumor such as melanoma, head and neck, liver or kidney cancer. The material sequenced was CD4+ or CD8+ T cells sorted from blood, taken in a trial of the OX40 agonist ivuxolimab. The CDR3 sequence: CASSYSGWDNEKLFF. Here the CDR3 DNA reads TGTGCCAGCAGTTACAGCGGGTGGGACAATGAAAAACTGTTTTTT.